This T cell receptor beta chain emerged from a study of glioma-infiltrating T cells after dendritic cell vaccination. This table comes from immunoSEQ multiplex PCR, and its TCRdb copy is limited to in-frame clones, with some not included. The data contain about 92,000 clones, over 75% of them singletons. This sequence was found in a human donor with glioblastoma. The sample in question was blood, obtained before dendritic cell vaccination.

The CDR3 nucleotides are TGTGCCTGGAGTGAGGGGACAGGGCTAAACCGGCGGTTCTTC. It yields the protein CAWSEGTGLNRRFF. The chain uses TRBV30 and TRBJ2-1; TRBD1 matches at 9 bases. There are 14 residues in the CDR3. Per germline, CDR1 GTSNPN and CDR2 SVGIG (reference sequence). Losses at the gene ends were 1 base for V and 15 bases for J; bases not matched to a gene: 13.